Listed below are T cell receptor beta chains from one sample, sequenced in a study of T cell responses to AZD1222 COVID-19 vaccine. Method: immunoSEQ multiplex PCR; TCRdb's copy keeps in-frame clones and lacks some. The data contain some 130,000 clones, about 91% of them seen just once; the ten biggest clones take up roughly 2%. Sequenced here: peripheral blood, sampled 28 days after the second AZD1222 dose. The receptors were gathered from an adult who received the AZD1222 COVID-19 vaccine. Each CDR3 is given with its conserved first and last residue. A D gene is named only where the DNA matches it firmly. The size entry is marked missing in some rows and otherwise reads once, few, many or a size class.

v_call	d_call	clone_size	j_call	cdr3_aa	cdr3_nt
TRBV18	TRBD1	-	TRBJ1-2	CASSSLQGGSSYTF	TGTGCCAGCTCAAGCCTACAGGGGGGGAGTAGCTACACCTTC
TRBV7-9	-	-	TRBJ1-1	CASSRDSLATEAFF	TGTGCCAGCAGTCGGGACTCCTTGGCTACTGAAGCTTTCTTT
TRBV12-5	TRBD1	-	TRBJ1-1	CASGSGQVGMNTEAFF	TGTGCTAGTGGTTCCGGACAGGTGGGAATGAACACTGAAGCTTTCTTT
TRBV5-1	TRBD1	-	TRBJ1-5	CASSQGTDNQPQHF	TGCGCCAGCAGCCAAGGGACAGACAATCAGCCCCAGCATTTT
TRBV27	-	-	TRBJ1-2	CASSGGYGYTF	TGTGCCAGCTCCGGAGGCTATGGCTACACCTTC
TRBV7-9	-	-	TRBJ1-2	CASTYSNYGYTF	TGTGCCAGCACCTACAGTAACTATGGCTACACCTTC
TRBV19	-	-	TRBJ1-1	CASTVKLNTEAFF	TGTGCCAGTACGGTAAAACTGAACACTGAAGCTTTCTTT
TRBV7-2	TRBD1	few	TRBJ2-1	CASSLSQGAYNEQFF	TGTGCCAGCAGCTTATCCCAGGGGGCCTACAATGAGCAGTTCTTC
TRBV5-8	TRBD1	once	TRBJ1-4	CASSPGQSTNEKLFF	TGTGCCAGCAGCCCGGGACAGTCAACTAATGAAAAACTGTTTTTT
TRBV7-9	-	-	TRBJ1-2	CASSPEGPGWRGYTF	TGTGCCAGCAGCCCGGAGGGTCCGGGGTGGCGAGGCTACACCTTC
TRBV5-4	-	-	TRBJ2-4	CASSSGRTDAKNIQYF	TGTGCCAGCAGCTCCGGACGGACGGACGCCAAAAACATTCAGTACTTC
TRBV2	TRBD2	-	TRBJ2-5	CASRATSGTSWETQYF	TGTGCCAGCAGGGCGACTAGCGGGACTTCTTGGGAGACCCAGTACTTC
TRBV27	-	-	TRBJ1-5	CASSGRSGAGPQHF	TGTGCCAGCAGTGGGCGGTCGGGGGCTGGGCCCCAGCATTTT
TRBV7-8	TRBD1	-	TRBJ1-5	CASTRQGRSNQPQHF	TGTGCCAGCACCCGACAGGGTCGGAGCAATCAGCCCCAGCATTTT
TRBV6-5	TRBD1	few	TRBJ1-4	CASSSQGGKLFF	TGTGCCAGCAGTTCACAGGGGGGAAAACTGTTTTTT
TRBV18	-	-	TRBJ2-5	CASWDLETQYF	TGTGCCAGCTGGGACTTGGAGACCCAGTACTTC
TRBV19	-	-	TRBJ1-1	CASSIVSNTEAFF	TGTGCCAGTAGTATAGTAAGTAACACTGAAGCTTTCTTT
TRBV5-5	TRBD2	-	TRBJ2-5	CASSLDFGREFRETQYF	TGTGCCAGCAGCTTGGACTTTGGGCGGGAGTTTAGAGAGACCCAGTACTTC
TRBV11-2	-	few	TRBJ1-1	CASSFGDGTEAFF	TGTGCCAGCAGCTTTGGGGATGGGACTGAAGCTTTCTTT
TRBV2	-	-	TRBJ1-4	CASSRDPNEKLFF	TGTGCCAGCAGCCGGGACCCTAATGAAAAACTGTTTTTT
TRBV7-7	TRBD2	-	TRBJ2-1	CASSPGAGRSYNEQFF	TGTGCTAGCAGCCCGGGAGCGGGGCGCTCCTACAATGAGCAGTTCTTC
TRBV9	-	-	TRBJ2-3	CASSVFNTDTQYF	TGTGCCAGCAGCGTATTTAATACAGATACGCAGTATTTT
TRBV12-3/TRBV12-4	-	-	TRBJ2-7	CASSSSYEQYF	TGTGCCAGCAGTTCCTCCTACGAGCAGTACTTC
TRBV29-1	-	-	TRBJ1-5	CSVAERDSNQPQHF	TGCAGCGTCGCTGAAAGGGATAGCAATCAGCCCCAGCATTTT
TRBV2	-	once	TRBJ2-4	CASSETWAKNIQYF	TGTGCCAGCAGTGAAACCTGGGCCAAAAACATTCAGTACTTC
TRBV30	TRBD2	-	TRBJ2-2	CAWLGWTSGNHANTGELFF	TGTGCCTGGTTGGGGTGGACTAGCGGGAATCACGCGAACACCGGGGAGCTGTTTTTT
TRBV30	-	-	TRBJ2-6	CAWNSVGANVLTF	TGTGCCTGGAATTCAGTGGGGGCCAACGTCCTGACTTTC
TRBV9	-	-	TRBJ1-3	CASSVGLSDSGNTIYF	TGTGCCAGCAGCGTAGGGCTATCCGACTCTGGAAACACCATATATTTT
TRBV18	TRBD1	-	TRBJ1-1	CASSPQGAEGAEAFF	TGTGCCAGCTCACCCCAGGGGGCAGAGGGAGCTGAAGCTTTCTTT
TRBV7-9	-	-	TRBJ2-1	CASSLGRAHEQFF	TGTGCCAGCAGCTTAGGCAGGGCGCATGAGCAGTTCTTC
TRBV3-1/TRBV3-2	-	-	TRBJ2-2	CASSLTNTGELFF	TGTGCCAGCAGCCTCACGAACACCGGGGAGCTGTTTTTT
TRBV14	TRBD1	-	TRBJ1-4	CASSLRTGSNEKLFF	TGTGCCAGCAGCCTACGGACAGGAAGTAATGAAAAACTGTTTTTT
TRBV6-2/TRBV6-3	TRBD1	once	TRBJ1-5	CASSLHSGTGTIGPQHF	TGTGCCAGCAGCCTACATTCCGGGACAGGGACGATCGGGCCCCAACATTTT
TRBV29-1	-	-	TRBJ1-4	CSVEQGADKLFF	TGCAGCGTTGAGCAGGGCGCGGATAAACTGTTTTTT
TRBV13	-	once	TRBJ2-7	CASSLGRGIVREQYF	TGTGCCAGCAGCTTAGGCCGAGGGATCGTACGCGAGCAGTACTTC
TRBV5-5	-	-	TRBJ1-2	CASSLAGVPNYGYTF	TGTGCCAGCAGCTTGGCCGGGGTACCCAACTATGGCTACACCTTC
TRBV2	-	-	TRBJ1-4	CASSVKGVGLFF	TGTGCCAGCAGCGTAAAGGGGGTGGGTCTGTTTTTT
TRBV3-1/TRBV3-2	TRBD2	-	TRBJ2-5	CASSQGTSGGHGTQYF	TGTGCCAGCAGCCAAGGGACTAGCGGGGGGCATGGGACCCAGTACTTC
TRBV29-1	-	-	TRBJ1-2	CSVDRGFFF	TGCAGCGTTGACCGGGGGTTCTTCTTC
TRBV6-6	-	-	TRBJ1-4	CASSSGGVEKLFF	TGTGCCAGCAGTTCGGGGGGTGTTGAAAAACTGTTTTTT
TRBV7-9	TRBD1	-	TRBJ1-2	CASSLGQGGPYGYTF	TGTGCCAGCAGCTTAGGTCAGGGGGGTCCCTATGGCTACACCTTC
TRBV19	-	-	TRBJ1-5	CASSNEGRGFNQPQHF	TGTGCCAGTAGTAATGAGGGGAGGGGGTTCAATCAGCCCCAGCATTTT
TRBV2	TRBD1	-	TRBJ1-5	CASSEVEGQNQPQHF	TGTGCCAGCAGTGAAGTGGAGGGACAGAATCAGCCCCAGCATTTT
TRBV24-1	-	-	TRBJ2-2	CATSDPSGTGELFF	TGTGCCACCAGTGATCCAAGCGGCACCGGGGAGCTGTTTTTT
TRBV2	-	-	TRBJ1-5	CASSAGGDRNQPQHF	TGTGCCAGCAGCGCGGGGGGGGACCGCAATCAGCCCCAGCATTTT
TRBV3-1/TRBV3-2	TRBD1	-	TRBJ2-5	CASSPRTGQETQYF	TGTGCCAGCAGCCCACGGACAGGACAAGAGACCCAGTACTTC
TRBV19	-	few	TRBJ1-1	CASSIDREGSMIF	TGTGCCAGTAGTATAGATCGGGAGGGAAGCATGATCTTT
TRBV7-6	-	-	TRBJ1-6	CACRGGDTSPLHF	TGTGCCTGTCGGGGAGGGGATACTTCACCCCTCCACTTT
TRBV5-5	-	-	TRBJ2-1	CASSLAEFLSGEQFF	TGTGCCAGCAGCTTGGCGGAATTTTTAAGTGGTGAGCAGTTCTTC
TRBV4-1	TRBD1	-	TRBJ1-3	CASSQGGQGTTGNTIYF	TGCGCCAGCAGCCAGGGGGGACAGGGAACAACCGGAAACACCATATATTTT
TRBV5-6	-	-	TRBJ2-7	CASSRTWASYEQYF	TGTGCCAGCAGCCGGACCTGGGCCTCCTACGAGCAGTACTTC
TRBV2	TRBD1	-	TRBJ1-2	CASSETGDHYGYTF	TGTGCCAGCAGTGAAACAGGGGATCACTATGGCTACACCTTC
TRBV2	-	-	TRBJ1-5	CASSDGTRLPQHF	TGTGCCAGCAGTGATGGGACCCGATTGCCCCAGCATTTT
TRBV18	TRBD1	once	TRBJ2-2	CASSRLTGANTGELFF	TGTGCCAGCTCACGCCTCACAGGGGCGAACACCGGGGAGCTGTTTTTT
TRBV9	TRBD1	-	TRBJ2-3	CASSVNRQGQDTQYF	TGTGCCAGCAGCGTAAACAGACAGGGTCAAGATACGCAGTATTTT